The source of this TCR beta chain is a study of regulatory T cells in long-lasting Graves disease. The CDR3 is 13 residues long. With 4 bases removed from V and 6 bases from J, the gap between germline ends came to 13 bases. Time point reported: newly diagnosed GD, antithyroid drugs for less than 3 months. There was RNA extracted from PBMCs, and the TCR library was made from it. Enrollment of patients was through an endocrinology department in Xi'an, China. Construction of TCR beta libraries relied on iRepertoire HTBI primers and on Arm-PCR targeting CDR3 regions. As handled by the study authors: Analysis of the samples identified under 80 TRBV and 13 to 15 TRBJ segments. MiXCR was run by TCRdb on the multiplex PCR reads, yielding one entry per CDR3 protein. For this entry, the V and J calls and clone size follow TCRdb and not the study's own pipeline. The table lists approximately 400,000 distinct CDR3 sequences, around 15% of them singletons.

The chain carries TRBV12-3 or TRBV12-4 and TRBJ2-7; D is undetermined. This clonotype was obtained from a female donor with Graves disease. The starting material was peripheral blood mononuclear cells (PBMCs), obtained at new diagnosis, from a patient treated with antithyroid drugs. In DNA form, the CDR3 reads TGTGCCAGCAGTTCCTCAAACAAAGGCGAGCAGTACTTC. This translates into CASSSSNKGEQYF.